This T cell receptor beta chain was captured by sequencing in a study of blood T cell repertoires in COVID-19. Whole-study context: The origin of the acute and convalescent COVID-19 samples was the United States, Italy and Spain. PBMCs, B-cell-depleted T cells, or T cells were the source of the cDNA or gDNA that made up the material.

This CDR3 region has 16 residues. After removal of 5 bases from V and 3 bases from J, the junction contained 10 bases not matched to a gene. Germline CDR1 reads MDHEN; CDR2 reads SYDVKM. In the study's own analysis: Using reference gene primer amplification, nucleated cell counts were estimated. This table comes from immunoSEQ multiplex PCR, and its TCRdb copy is limited to in-frame clones, with some not included. The V and J calls and clone size were taken over from that table, and D and trimming were inferred from the DNA. The table has some 100,000 clones, roughly 90% seen once. Sequenced input: peripheral blood. The source is a woman in her seventies with acute or convalescent COVID-19. The chain has TRBV28 and TRBJ1-5; TRBD1 aligns across 7 bases. Written as DNA, the CDR3 is TGTGCCAGCAGTCACCACACCGACAGGGACAATCAGCCCCAGCATTTT. This encodes CASSHHTDRDNQPQHF.